These 13 T cell receptor beta chains originate from one sample sequenced in a study of CD8 T cells in ankylosing spondylitis (dated by TCRdb to about 2017). The antigens these receptors bind are not known. What the study reported, not specific to this receptor: Blood from ankylosing spondylitis patients appeared to be characterized by a TCR beta motif made up of under ten highly homologous amino acid variants.

Receptor libraries were prepared by 5' RACE. Sequencing was carried out with an Illumina HiSeq 2500. The public reads were reanalyzed by TCRdb: fastp trimming at Q25, MiXCR alignment, in-frame beta chains only. CDR3 protein duplicates are merged, each entry listing the most common genes and DNA. A total of 200,000 to 250,000 distinct CDR3 sequences appear in this sample, approximately 20% of them only once. Roughly 42% of the sample belongs to the ten largest clones. Sequencing input: blood, either unsorted or a sorted T cell fraction (not recorded which). All receptors come from a male donor with ankylosing spondylitis.

This chain uses TRBV4-1 with TRBJ2-5, with unresolved D. This CDR3 has 14 residues. Germline values: CDR1 MGHRA, CDR2 YSYEKL. The germline V and J ends were trimmed by 5 bases and 1 base, with 11 bases remaining between them. CDR3 coding DNA: TGCGCCAGCAGCGCCCCAGACGGCCAAGAGACCCAGTACTTC. Residues: CASSAPDGQETQYF.

The chain employs TRBV7-9 and TRBJ2-2; 9 positions agree with TRBD1. Germline CDR1 reads SEHNR; CDR2 reads FQNEAQ (reference sequence). CDR3 length equals 15 residues. V shed 4 bases, J shed 5 bases, and the junction held 5 bases outside the gene matches. CDR3 amino acids: CASSYLGQGTGELFF. In nucleotides, the CDR3 is TGTGCCAGCAGCTATCTGGGACAGGGAACCGGGGAGCTGTTTTTT.

CDR3 bases: TGCGCCAGCAGCCAAATACAGGGGGTAAGCACTGAAGCTTTCTTT. Protein product: CASSQIQGVSTEAFF. V is TRBV4-1 and J is TRBJ1-1, with 8 bases matching TRBD1. The CDR3 runs 15 residues. CDR1 and CDR2 (germline): MGHRA, YSYEKL. Trimming cost V 2 bases and J 4 bases; bases outside gene matches: 6.

There are a few counts of this clonotype. The chain uses TRBV3-1 and TRBJ2-2; TRBD2 might be the D (5 bases). The germline CDR1 and CDR2 sequences are LGHDT and YNNKEL (reference sequence). The CDR3 loop spans 14 amino acids. Trimming removed 1 base from V and 8 bases from J, with 11 bases in between. The CDR3 reads CASSQVEEIGELFF. The CDR3 nucleotides are TGTGCCAGCAGCCAAGTGGAGGAGATTGGGGAGCTGTTTTTT.

The chain carries TRBV19 and TRBJ2-2; 8 nucleotides agree with TRBD1. Trimming cost V 5 bases and J 7 bases; bases outside gene matches: 6. The CDR3 totals 14 residues. Germline V lookup: CDR1 LNHDA, CDR2 SQIVND (reference sequence). This CDR3 reads CASSWTGLVGELFF. The CDR3 bases are TGTGCCAGTAGTTGGACAGGGCTAGTCGGGGAGCTGTTTTTT.

This clonotype turned up a few times. The chain joins TRBV20-1 to TRBJ2-7; TRBD2 matches 9 bases. V lost 0 bases and J lost 2; bases outside the gene matches: 8. The CDR3 contains 16 residues. In germline, CDR1 is DFQATT, CDR2 SNEGSKA (reference sequence). The CDR3 is CSARDPVRGGTYEQYF. DNA of the CDR3: TGCAGTGCTAGAGATCCGGTGCGGGGGGGTACCTACGAGCAGTACTTC.

The rearrangement uses TRBV7-6 and TRBJ2-2; D possibly matches TRBD1 or TRBD2 (7 bases each). V lost 5 bases and J lost 6, with 16 bases in between. Germline V CDR1 and CDR2: SGHVS, FNYEAQ. The length of the CDR3 is 15 residues. The CDR3 region is CASSPREGAAGELFF. The CDR3 DNA reads as TGTGCCAGCAGCCCCAGGGAGGGGGCGGCCGGGGAGCTGTTTTTT.

This chain connects TRBV20-1 to TRBJ2-7, with D perhaps being TRBD1 or TRBD2 (5 bases each). Trimming pared 6 bases from V and 1 base from J, leaving 13 bases between. In germline, CDR1 is DFQATT, CDR2 SNEGSKA (reference sequence). The CDR3 runs to 13 residues. In DNA form, the CDR3 reads TGCAGTGCACGGGACGGGGAATCCTACGAGCAGTACTTC. Its protein is CSARDGESYEQYF.

V gene TRBV5-6 combines with J gene TRBJ1-6; 9 nucleotides match TRBD1. CDR3 size: 15 residues. After removal of 4 bases from V and 9 bases from J, the junction contained 8 bases not matched to a gene. Germline CDR1 SGHDT, CDR2 YYEEEE. CDR3 amino acids: CASSPSGTGFSPLHF. Written as DNA, the CDR3 is TGTGCCAGCAGCCCGAGTGGGACAGGGTTTTCACCCCTCCACTTT.

This clonotype was counted only a few times. The rearrangement uses TRBV4-3 and TRBJ2-3; 7 nucleotides line up with TRBD1. V shed 0 bases and J 4 bases; nucleotides not matched to a gene: 4. From germline, CDR1 is LGHNA and CDR2 YSLEER. This CDR3 has 15 amino acids. CDR3 region: CASSQDRGSPDTQYF. The CDR3 nucleotides are TGCGCCAGCAGCCAAGACAGGGGGAGCCCAGATACGCAGTATTTT.

The rearrangement joins TRBV7-9 to TRBJ2-2, with D unresolved. V lost 7 bases and J lost 3, with 9 bases in between. CDR1 and CDR2 (germline): SEHNR, FQNEAQ (reference sequence). CDR3 length: 13 amino acids. Here the CDR3 reads CASTQLHTGELFF. The CDR3 DNA is TGTGCCAGCACACAGCTCCACACCGGGGAGCTGTTTTTT.

This clonotype was found a few times. The rearrangement joins TRBV9 to TRBJ1-1; tentative D call: TRBD1 (5 bases). V was clipped by 0 bases and J by 6 bases, with 12 bases between them. Germline CDR1 is SGDLS and CDR2 is YYNGEE. This CDR3 is 14 amino acids long. The CDR3 DNA sequence: TGTGCCAGCAGCGTAGGCACCGGGGACCCTGAAGCTTTCTTT. Protein: CASSVGTGDPEAFF.

This clonotype was counted ten times or more. The J gene is TRBJ2-2, the V gene TRBV20-1, with a possible D match to TRBD1 (6 bases). Germline assignment: CDR1 DFQATT and CDR2 SNEGSKA (reference sequence). CDR3 length: 16 amino acids. The V gene lost 5 bases and the J gene lost 1 base, with 17 bases spanning the gap. The CDR3 loop is CSAHQQGRGNTGELFF. DNA for the CDR3: TGCAGTGCTCACCAACAGGGAAGGGGGAACACCGGGGAGCTGTTTTTT.